A selection of T cell receptor beta chains follows, all from one sample in a study of blood T cells in healthy people across ages. TCRdb passed the 5' RACE reads through MiXCR, listing each CDR3 protein once. This sample has approximately 800,000 distinct CDR3 sequences, with about 42% found just once. The sample taken for sequencing was blood. These receptors all come from a man older than 75 in good health. The CDR3 runs from the conserved cysteine through the conserved F or W. The order of the fields is V gene, D gene, clone size, J gene, CDR3 length, CDR3 protein, CDR3 DNA. D genes are given only for firm matches. Clone size appears in some rows only: once, few, many, or a class for an expanded clone.

V gene: TRBV15; D gene: -; clone size: few; J gene: TRBJ2-4; CDR3 length: 16; CDR3 protein: CATSRDEGVAKNIQYF; CDR3 DNA: TGTGCCACCAGCAGAGATGAGGGGGTAGCCAAAAACATTCAGTACTTC
V gene: TRBV5-5; D gene: -; clone size: -; J gene: TRBJ1-1; CDR3 length: 15; CDR3 protein: CASSLVPGRNTEAFF; CDR3 DNA: TGTGCCAGCAGCTTGGTACCAGGCCGGAACACTGAAGCTTTCTTT
V gene: TRBV29-1; D gene: -; clone size: few; J gene: TRBJ2-2; CDR3 length: 14; CDR3 protein: CSGGWGPDTGELFF; CDR3 DNA: TGCAGCGGCGGGTGGGGACCTGACACCGGGGAGCTGTTTTTT
V gene: TRBV20-1; D gene: -; clone size: -; J gene: TRBJ2-7; CDR3 length: 10; CDR3 protein: CSARGLEQYF; CDR3 DNA: TGCAGTGCTAGGGGGCTCGAGCAGTACTTC
V gene: TRBV20-1; D gene: -; clone size: -; J gene: TRBJ2-3; CDR3 length: 13; CDR3 protein: CSADVGFTDTQYF; CDR3 DNA: TGCAGTGCCGATGTCGGTTTCACAGATACGCAGTATTTT
V gene: TRBV12-3/TRBV12-4; D gene: -; clone size: -; J gene: TRBJ1-5; CDR3 length: 14; CDR3 protein: CASSWQRSNQPQHF; CDR3 DNA: TGTGCCAGCAGTTGGCAGCGAAGCAATCAGCCCCAGCATTTT
V gene: TRBV5-1; D gene: TRBD2; clone size: -; J gene: TRBJ2-5; CDR3 length: 16; CDR3 protein: CASSLWGLAGQETQYF; CDR3 DNA: TGCGCCAGCAGCTTGTGGGGGCTAGCGGGACAAGAGACCCAGTACTTC
V gene: TRBV12-5; D gene: -; clone size: -; J gene: TRBJ1-2; CDR3 length: 14; CDR3 protein: CASGLTQGIYGYTF; CDR3 DNA: TGTGCTAGTGGCCTTACACAGGGAATATATGGCTACACCTTC
V gene: TRBV28; D gene: TRBD2; clone size: few; J gene: TRBJ2-3; CDR3 length: 16; CDR3 protein: CASSLLLAASTDTQYF; CDR3 DNA: TGTGCCAGCAGTTTATTACTAGCGGCTAGCACAGATACGCAGTATTTT
V gene: TRBV20-1; D gene: TRBD1; clone size: -; J gene: TRBJ2-5; CDR3 length: 13; CDR3 protein: CSAVIRGRETQYF; CDR3 DNA: TGCAGTGCCGTTATCAGGGGGCGGGAGACCCAGTACTTC
V gene: TRBV28; D gene: TRBD1; clone size: few; J gene: TRBJ2-4; CDR3 length: 15; CDR3 protein: CASSHDRVTENIQYF; CDR3 DNA: TGTGCCAGCAGTCACGACAGGGTTACGGAAAACATTCAGTACTTC